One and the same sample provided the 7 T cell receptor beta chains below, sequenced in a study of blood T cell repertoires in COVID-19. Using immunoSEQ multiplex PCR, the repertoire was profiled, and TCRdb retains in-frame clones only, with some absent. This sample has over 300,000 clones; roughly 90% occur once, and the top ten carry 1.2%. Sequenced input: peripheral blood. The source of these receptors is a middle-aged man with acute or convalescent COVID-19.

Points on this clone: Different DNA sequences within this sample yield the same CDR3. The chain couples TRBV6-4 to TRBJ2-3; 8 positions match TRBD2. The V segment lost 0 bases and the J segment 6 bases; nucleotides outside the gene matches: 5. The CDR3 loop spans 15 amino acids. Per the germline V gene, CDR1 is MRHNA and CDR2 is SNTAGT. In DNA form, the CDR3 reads TGTGCCAGCAGTGACTCCACGGGGGGGCCGGATACGCAGTATTTT. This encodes CASSDSTGGPDTQYF.

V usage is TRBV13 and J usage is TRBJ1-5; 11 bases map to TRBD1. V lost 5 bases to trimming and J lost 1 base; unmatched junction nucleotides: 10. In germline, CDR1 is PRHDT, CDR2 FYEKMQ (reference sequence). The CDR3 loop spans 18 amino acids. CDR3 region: CASSHPGQGAPSNQPQHF. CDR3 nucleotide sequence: TGTGCCAGCAGCCACCCCGGACAGGGGGCTCCGAGCAATCAGCCCCAGCATTTT.

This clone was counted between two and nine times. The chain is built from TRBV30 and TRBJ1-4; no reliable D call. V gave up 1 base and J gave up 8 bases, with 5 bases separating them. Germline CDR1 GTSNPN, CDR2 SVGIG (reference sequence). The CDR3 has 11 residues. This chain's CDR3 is CAWSESEKLFF. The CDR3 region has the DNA TGTGCCTGGAGTGAATCGGAAAAACTGTTTTTT.

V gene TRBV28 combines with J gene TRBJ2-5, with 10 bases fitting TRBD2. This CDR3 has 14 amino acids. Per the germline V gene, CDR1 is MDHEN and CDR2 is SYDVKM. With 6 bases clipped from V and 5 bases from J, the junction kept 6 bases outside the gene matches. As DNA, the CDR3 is TGTGCCAGCAGATGGGGACTAGCGAGGGAGACCCAGTACTTC. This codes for CASRWGLARETQYF.

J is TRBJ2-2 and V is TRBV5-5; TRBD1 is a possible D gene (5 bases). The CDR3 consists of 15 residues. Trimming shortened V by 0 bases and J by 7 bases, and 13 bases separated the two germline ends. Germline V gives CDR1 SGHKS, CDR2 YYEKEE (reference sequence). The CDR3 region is CASSLGPGSNGELFF. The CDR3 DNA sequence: TGTGCCAGCAGCTTGGGGCCAGGGTCGAACGGGGAGCTGTTTTTT.

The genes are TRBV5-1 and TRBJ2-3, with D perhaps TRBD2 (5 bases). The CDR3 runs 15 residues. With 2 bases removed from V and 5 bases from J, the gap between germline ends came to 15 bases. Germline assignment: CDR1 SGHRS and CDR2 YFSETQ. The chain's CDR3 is CASSFEGQGGDTQYF. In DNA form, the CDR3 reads TGCGCCAGCAGCTTCGAAGGTCAAGGAGGAGATACGCAGTATTTT.

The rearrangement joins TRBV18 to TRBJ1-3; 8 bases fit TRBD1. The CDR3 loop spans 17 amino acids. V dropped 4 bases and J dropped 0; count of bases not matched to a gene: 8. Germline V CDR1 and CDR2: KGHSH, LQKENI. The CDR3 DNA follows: TGTGCCAGCTCACTGCTGACAGGGGAAAACTCTGGAAACACCATATATTTT. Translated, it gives CASSLLTGENSGNTIYF.